This TCR beta chain was retrieved from a study of T cell repertoires in cytomegalovirus infection. Whole-study findings and limits: Dominating the ex vivo response were HLA-C-restricted CMV-specific TCR beta clonotypes.

V was cut by 0 bases and J by 3 bases, with 21 bases left in between. Germline lookup yields CDR1 SGDLS and CDR2 YYNGEE. The CDR3 loop spans 18 amino acids. In TCRdb, the reads were re-called with MiXCR into one record per CDR3 protein. The data hold fewer than 250,000 distinct CDR3 sequences, with roughly 12% observed a single time. This clonotype was found many times. Antigen: not known. The receptor comes from a human donor in good health (CMV status not recorded). Some clones in this sample may be carry-over from other donors' samples. Sequences were obtained from PBMCs. The rearrangement links TRBV9 to TRBJ1-1, with D possibly being TRBD1 (5 bases). The CDR3 loop reads CASSVAPSIGERYTEAFF. The CDR3 DNA reads TGTGCCAGCAGCGTAGCCCCCAGCATAGGGGAACGCTACACTGAAGCTTTCTTT.